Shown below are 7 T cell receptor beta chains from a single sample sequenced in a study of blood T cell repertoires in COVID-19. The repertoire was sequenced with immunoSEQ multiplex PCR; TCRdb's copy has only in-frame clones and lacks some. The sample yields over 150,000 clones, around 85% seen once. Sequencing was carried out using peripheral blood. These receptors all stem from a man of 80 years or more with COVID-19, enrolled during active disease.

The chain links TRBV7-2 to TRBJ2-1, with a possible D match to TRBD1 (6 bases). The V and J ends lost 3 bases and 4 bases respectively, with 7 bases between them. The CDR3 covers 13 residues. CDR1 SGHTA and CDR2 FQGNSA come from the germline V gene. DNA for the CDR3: TGTGCCAGCAGCTTCCAGGGGTACAATGAGCAGTTCTTC. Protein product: CASSFQGYNEQFF.

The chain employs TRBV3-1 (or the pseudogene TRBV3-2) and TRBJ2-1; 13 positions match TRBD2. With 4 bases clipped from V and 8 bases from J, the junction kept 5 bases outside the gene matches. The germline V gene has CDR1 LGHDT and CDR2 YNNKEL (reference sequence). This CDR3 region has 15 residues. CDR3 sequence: CASSPGLAGTDEQFF. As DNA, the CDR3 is TGTGCCAGCAGCCCGGGACTAGCGGGGACGGATGAGCAGTTCTTC.

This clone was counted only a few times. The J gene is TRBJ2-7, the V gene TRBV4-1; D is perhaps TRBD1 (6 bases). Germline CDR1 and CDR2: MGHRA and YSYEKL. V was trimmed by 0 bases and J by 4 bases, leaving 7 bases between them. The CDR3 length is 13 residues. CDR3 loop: CASSQDDRYEQYF. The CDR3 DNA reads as TGCGCCAGCAGCCAAGATGACAGGTACGAGCAGTACTTC.

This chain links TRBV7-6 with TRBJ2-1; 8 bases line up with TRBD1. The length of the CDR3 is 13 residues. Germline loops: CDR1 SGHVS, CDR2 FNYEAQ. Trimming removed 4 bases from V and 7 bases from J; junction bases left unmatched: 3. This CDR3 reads CASSSNRGNEQFF. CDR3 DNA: TGTGCCAGCAGCTCCAACAGGGGGAATGAGCAGTTCTTC.

CDR3 bases: TGTGCCAGCAGGAAGGGACAGGGGACTAGCTCCTATAATTCACCCCTCCACTTT. This sequence encodes CASRKGQGTSSYNSPLHF. V is TRBV7-9 and J is TRBJ1-6; 10 bases map to TRBD1. This CDR3 region has 18 residues. V lost 6 bases and J lost 0; bases outside the gene matches: 8. In germline, CDR1 is SEHNR, CDR2 FQNEAQ (reference sequence).

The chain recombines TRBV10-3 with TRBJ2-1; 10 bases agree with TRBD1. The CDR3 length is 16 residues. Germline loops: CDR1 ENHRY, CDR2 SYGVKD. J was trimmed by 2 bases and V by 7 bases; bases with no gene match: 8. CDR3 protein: CAIMNLGQGAYNEQFF. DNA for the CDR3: TGTGCCATCATGAACTTAGGACAGGGGGCCTACAATGAGCAGTTCTTC.

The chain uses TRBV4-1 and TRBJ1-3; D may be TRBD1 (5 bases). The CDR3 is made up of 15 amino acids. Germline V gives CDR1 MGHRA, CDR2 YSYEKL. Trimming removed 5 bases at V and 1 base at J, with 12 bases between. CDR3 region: CASSLDAGSGNTIYF. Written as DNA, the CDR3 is TGCGCCAGCAGCTTAGATGCAGGGTCTGGAAACACCATATATTTT.